The 13 T cell receptor beta chains reported below all come from one sample, sequenced in a study of patients with pleural tuberculosis. TCRdb reanalysed the reads using MiXCR and keeps one entry per CDR3 protein. There are about 29,000 distinct CDR3 sequences in the sample; about a sixth occur only once, and about 4% lies in the top ten. Material: peripheral blood. The source of these receptors is a human donor with pleural tuberculosis.

This clonotype came up many times. The rearrangement uses TRBV19 and TRBJ1-2; 8 bases fit TRBD1. V was clipped by 5 bases and J by 2 bases; unmatched bases: 10. Germline V gene lookup returns CDR1 LNHDA and CDR2 SQIVND (reference sequence). The CDR3 consists of 16 residues. CDR3 region: CASSPRTGIINYGYTF. CDR3 nucleotide sequence: TGTGCCAGTAGTCCCCGGACAGGGATAATAAACTATGGCTACACCTTC.

This clonotype was counted only a few times. This rearrangement joins TRBV30 to TRBJ1-5; TRBD1 might be the D (6 bases). V lost 4 bases to trimming and J lost 1 base, with 20 bases between them. This CDR3 is built from 17 residues. Germline V CDR1 and CDR2: GTSNPN, SVGIG (reference sequence). CDR3 in DNA: TGTGCCTGGAACAACCCAAGGACAGAGAGGAGCAATCAGCCCCAGCATTTT. Its protein is CAWNNPRTERSNQPQHF.

This clonotype was observed at least ten times. V usage is TRBV5-6 and J usage is TRBJ1-1, with TRBD1 matching 7 bases. Trimming at V came to 4 bases and at J to 7 bases, leaving 7 bases not matched to a gene. CDR1 is SGHDT, CDR2 YYEEEE, per germline. The CDR3 covers 13 residues. This chain's CDR3 is CASSGGQYVEAFF. The CDR3 region has the DNA TGTGCCAGCAGCGGGGGACAGTATGTTGAAGCTTTCTTT.

This clonotype was seen many times. The chain is built from TRBV27 and TRBJ2-7; TRBD1 matches 9 bases. Germline V gene data show CDR1 as MNHEY and CDR2 as SMNVEV (reference sequence). The length of the CDR3 is 12 residues. The V gene end was trimmed by 7 bases and the J gene end by 6 bases; junction bases not matched to a gene: 4. The CDR3 DNA reads as TGTGCCAGCACGGACAGGGGTGGCGAGCAGTACTTC. It codes for CASTDRGGEQYF.

This clonotype rates as medium-sized. The rearrangement uses TRBV6-1 and TRBJ2-1; D gene unclear. V was pared by 10 bases and J by 0 bases, with 7 bases between. This CDR3 is built from 12 residues. Germline V CDR1 and CDR2: MNHNS, SASEGT. CDR3 in amino acids: CATKSSYNEQFF. The CDR3 DNA is TGTGCCACCAAGAGCTCCTACAATGAGCAGTTCTTC.

This rearrangement joins TRBV20-1 to TRBJ2-3; TRBD1 matches 8 bases. In germline, CDR1 is DFQATT, CDR2 SNEGSKA (reference sequence). The CDR3 consists of 14 residues. V lost 4 bases to trimming and J lost 1 base; unmatched junction nucleotides: 4. CDR3 sequence reads: CSATPGGGTDTQYF. CDR3 coding DNA: TGCAGTGCTACCCCAGGGGGCGGCACAGATACGCAGTATTTT.

This clonotype was observed at least ten times. The genes are TRBV7-9 and TRBJ2-5, with D unclear. V was cut by 5 bases and J by 0 bases, with 16 bases left in between. The CDR3 is 16 residues long. Germline V gives CDR1 SEHNR, CDR2 FQNEAQ (reference sequence). The chain's CDR3 is CASSPVRAGHQETQYF. CDR3 DNA sequence: TGTGCCAGCAGCCCCGTTAGGGCAGGTCACCAAGAGACCCAGTACTTC.

CDR3 coding DNA: TGTGCCAGCAGCCGTCTTACTTTTGGCTACACCTTC. It yields the protein CASSRLTFGYTF. V gene TRBV9 combines with J gene TRBJ1-2, with D unclear. The CDR3 totals 12 residues. Deletions cut 4 bases from V and 7 bases from J, with 11 bases between. Germline V gene lookup returns CDR1 SGDLS and CDR2 YYNGEE.

With regard to this clonotype: This may be a read error: a much more frequent sequence differs by one nucleotide. The chain is built from TRBV30 and TRBJ1-5; D is unresolved. The CDR3 extends over 13 amino acids. Trimming removed 2 bases at V and 5 bases at J, with 10 bases between. Germline CDR1 GTSNPN, CDR2 SVGIG (reference sequence). The CDR3 is CAWSMLGDQPQHF. In nucleotides, the CDR3 is TGTGCCTGGAGTATGCTCGGTGATCAGCCCCAGCATTTT.

Comment on this clonotype: One end of the junction is discordant with germline, which a read error may explain. The chain combines TRBV10-2 with TRBJ2-7, with unresolved D. This CDR3 spans 11 amino acids. CDR1 is WSHSY, CDR2 SAAADI, per germline. CDR3 DNA sequence: TGCGCCCGCAGTTACGGATACGAGCAGTACTTC. Its translation: CARSYGYEQYF.

The chain is built from TRBV10-2 and TRBJ2-7; 10 nucleotides match TRBD2. The CDR3 runs 15 residues. Trimming cost V 2 bases and J 6 bases; bases outside gene matches: 7. Germline V lookup: CDR1 WSHSY, CDR2 SAAADI. The CDR3 DNA is TGCGCCAGCAGTGAGGAGGGACTAGCGCCGGCCGAGCAGTACTTC. Protein: CASSEEGLAPAEQYF.

The chain combines TRBV11-3 with TRBJ2-1; 10 bases align to TRBD2. CDR3 length: 17 residues. Germline CDR1 reads SGHNT; CDR2 reads YENEEA. The V gene end was trimmed by 0 bases and the J gene end by 8 bases; junction bases not matched to a gene: 10. The CDR3 bases are TGTGCCAGCAGCTTAGACGCTAGCGGGGGAATTTCTTATGAGCAGTTCTTC. Protein: CASSLDASGGISYEQFF. Combining the CDR3 with reference TRBV11-3 and TRBJ2-1 gives the whole variable domain EAGVVQSPRYKIIEKKQPVAFWCNPISGHNTLYWYLQNLGQGPELLIRYENEEAVDDSQLPKDRFSAERLKGVDSTLKIQPAELGDSAVYLCASSLDASGGISYEQFFGPGTRLTVL.

This clonotype was counted many times. The chain joins TRBV27 to TRBJ2-1; no clear D gene. CDR1 is MNHEY and CDR2 is SMNVEV in the germline V gene (reference sequence). This CDR3 region has 15 residues. V was cut by 3 bases and J by 6 bases, with 15 bases left in between. This chain's CDR3 is CASSFDATTRNEQFF. For the CDR3, the DNA is TGTGCCAGCAGTTTTGATGCTACAACTCGCAATGAGCAGTTCTTC.